This entry lists 10 T cell receptor beta chains sequenced from one sample in a study of tumor-infiltrating lymphocytes in primary liver carcinoma (dated by TCRdb to about 2017). The data were produced on an Illumina HiSeq 2500. Using a constant-region primer and ProtoScript II reverse transcriptase, TCRbeta-specific cDNA was reverse-transcribed from approximately 500 ng total RNA. TCRbeta libraries were built with three nested multiplex PCR rounds, a slightly modified ARM-PCR procedure. Each of the first two PCR rounds ran for around 10 cycles using multiplex TRBV1-TRBV30 forward primers together with a Cbeta reverse primer. In TCRdb, the public reads were trimmed at Q25 with fastp and aligned with MiXCR, with productive beta chains retained. Each entry merges the rows of one CDR3 protein and shows their most common DNA and genes. The sample table records roughly 100,000 distinct CDR3 sequences; around two thirds of these occur just once. The ten largest clones take up less than 15% of the sample.

Total RNA and DNA were co-extracted without cell sorting from approximately 20-30 mg of bulk tissue using the AllPrep DNA/RNA mini kit. Sequencing input: liver tumor tissue from sampling region 2. The sample's cell subset or site label, in plain terms: tumor region T2, inferior pole. These TCRs come from a woman aged 55-70 years with primary liver carcinoma and hepatitis B virus infection.

Notes on this clonotype: No conserved phenylalanine or tryptophan ends this CDR3, so it is likely a read error. This chain connects TRBV7-9 to TRBJ2-2; D unclear. The CDR3 is 14 amino acids. V was pared by 1 base and J by 7 bases, with 10 bases between. Germline V gene sequence: CDR1 SEHNR, CDR2 FQNEAQ (reference sequence). The CDR3 region is CASSLEGLGGELFS. CDR3 DNA: TGTGCCAGCAGCTTAGAAGGTTTGGGCGGGGAGCTGTTTTCT.

In the case of this clonotype: The missing conserved phenylalanine or tryptophan at the end of this CDR3 makes a read error likely. The V call is TRBV29-1, the J call TRBJ2-3; D gene ambiguous. In germline, CDR1 is SQVTM, CDR2 ANQGSEA. There are 12 residues in the CDR3. Deletions cut 4 bases from V and 4 bases from J, with 9 bases between. CDR3 bases: TGCAGCGTTGCGTTTGGCTCAGATACGCAGTATCTT. Translated: CSVAFGSDTQYL.

This rearrangement joins TRBV5-1 to TRBJ2-2; TRBD2 might be the D (5 bases). Germline assignment: CDR1 SGHRS and CDR2 YFSETQ. Trimming took off 3 bases at V and 2 bases at J, with 17 bases between the two ends. This CDR3 has 17 residues. The CDR3 here is CASSSSSSSRNTGELFF. For the CDR3, the DNA is TGCGCCAGCAGCTCGTCCTCTAGCAGCCGAAACACCGGGGAGCTGTTTTTT.

V and J are TRBV20-1 and TRBJ2-7, with D perhaps matching TRBD1 (5 bases). The length of the CDR3 is 13 residues. Trimming left V 4 bases short and J 2 bases short, with 12 bases between. The germline gives CDR1 DFQATT, CDR2 SNEGSKA (reference sequence). CDR3 region: CSATRVVAYEQYF. CDR3 in DNA: TGCAGTGCTACCAGGGTGGTGGCCTACGAGCAGTACTTC.

The chain joins TRBV29-1 to TRBJ1-1, with 9 bases matching TRBD1. Germline V CDR1 and CDR2: SQVTM, ANQGSEA. This CDR3 is 11 amino acids long. V lost 6 bases, J lost 12 bases, and 8 bases stayed unmatched. For the CDR3, the DNA is TGCAGCGTGCGACAGGGGGAACCAACTTTCTTT. This encodes CSVRQGEPTFF.

With regard to this clonotype: One end of the junction fails to match germline, which may point to a read error. The chain joins TRBV6-5 to TRBJ2-3; no reliable D call. Germline V gene sequence: CDR1 MNHEY, CDR2 SVGAGI. The CDR3 spans 13 residues. The CDR3 coding sequence is TGTGCCAGCAGCTACAGTCCGCGGAATACGCAATATTTT. This codes for CASSYSPRNTQYF.

This clonotype was counted many times. J is TRBJ1-1 and V is TRBV29-1; 8 nucleotides line up with TRBD1. There are 16 residues in the CDR3. V shed 3 bases and J 0 bases; nucleotides not matched to a gene: 9. The germline V gene has CDR1 SQVTM and CDR2 ANQGSEA. DNA of the CDR3: TGCAGCGTTGAGGGAACAGGGGGATCCATGAACACTGAAGCTTTCTTT. It yields the protein CSVEGTGGSMNTEAFF. Variable domain in full (rest from reference TRBV29-1 and TRBJ1-1): SAVISQKPSRDICQRGTSLTIQCQVDSQVTMMFWYRQQPGQSLTLIATANQGSEATYESGFVIDKFPISRPNLTFSTLTVSNMSPEDSSIYLCSVEGTGGSMNTEAFFGQGTRLTVV.

To note about this clonotype: The junction departs from germline at one end; a sequencing error may be responsible. The gene calls are TRBV13 and TRBJ1-2; D is undetermined. The CDR3 length is 14 residues. From germline, CDR1 is PRHDT and CDR2 FYEKMQ (reference sequence). The CDR3 spells CVSTLVGSGYGYTF. CDR3 sequence (DNA): TGTGTCAGCACCTTAGTGGGCTCCGGCTATGGCTACACCTTC.

This clonotype was seen a handful of times. This clone may be a read error of a much larger clone one base away. This rearrangement joins TRBV6-5 to TRBJ2-1, with 7 bases aligning to TRBD1. CDR3 length: 18 residues. Looked up from germline, CDR1 is MNHEY and CDR2 is SVGAGI. The junction had 20 bases not matched to a gene; V was cut back by 5 bases and J by 7 bases. The DNA of the CDR3 is TGTGCCAGCAGTGCCCAGAAGGGTTCGGGACAGAGCATAAATGAGCAGTTCTTC. This encodes CASSAQKGSGQSINEQFF.

Regarding this clonotype: Germline and junction disagree at one end, which may indicate a read error. This chain uses TRBV29-1 with TRBJ1-2; D ambiguous. The CDR3 sequence is 13 residues long. Germline CDR1 and CDR2: SQVTM and ANQGSEA. The CDR3 region has the DNA TGCAGCGTCCGTTGGTCTACTACCTATGGCTTCACCTTC. It is translated as CSVRWSTTYGFTF. Full variable domain (missing parts from reference TRBV29-1 and TRBJ1-2): SAVISQKPSRDICQRGTSLTIQCQVDSQVTMMFWYRQQPGQSLTLIATANQGSEATYESGFVIDKFPISRPNLTFSTLTVSNMSPEDSSIYLCSVRWSTTYGFTFGSGTRLTVV.